Below are 27 T cell receptor beta chains sequenced from a single sample in a study of shared clonotypes between healthy human individuals. Assay: immunoSEQ multiplex PCR; the TCRdb copy retains only in-frame clones and omits some. Of roughly 1,600,000 clones in the sample, approximately 98.5% are singletons; the top ten hold approximately 0.38%. The sample was naive CD4+ T cells sorted from blood. This sample's subset: CD45RA+ positively selected. Receptor source: a man aged 25-45 years in good health.

This rearrangement joins TRBV14 to TRBJ1-2; unclear D gene. This CDR3 region has 14 residues. Trimming shortened V by 0 bases and J by 4 bases, and 9 bases separated the two germline ends. The V gene's germline CDR1 is SGHDN and CDR2 FVKESK. CDR3 amino acids: CASSQEDPAYGYTF. The DNA of the CDR3 is TGTGCCAGCAGCCAAGAAGATCCAGCCTATGGCTACACCTTC.

V and J are TRBV9 and TRBJ2-1, with D perhaps TRBD1 (6 bases). The CDR3 length is 14 residues. Trimming cost V 1 base and J 6 bases, with 11 bases left between them. Germline values: CDR1 SGDLS, CDR2 YYNGEE. The CDR3 loop reads CASSVLVGGNEQFF. The CDR3 bases are TGTGCCAGCAGCGTATTGGTAGGGGGCAATGAGCAGTTCTTC.

Details on this clone: The junction differs from germline at one of its ends, possibly a read error. The chain employs TRBV27 and TRBJ2-1, with D possibly being TRBD1 (6 bases). The CDR3 contains 14 residues. Germline CDR1 is MNHEY and CDR2 is SMNVEV (reference sequence). The CDR3 region is CATSFGTNYNEQFF. CDR3 bases: TGTGCCACCAGTTTCGGGACAAACTACAATGAGCAGTTCTTC.

The J gene is TRBJ2-1, the V gene TRBV10-1; TRBD2 matches 7 bases. Germline trimming cut 5 bases from V and 9 bases from J; bases unmatched to any gene: 10. Germline V gives CDR1 WNHNN, CDR2 SYGVQD (reference sequence). The CDR3 sequence is 14 residues long. CDR3 bases: TGCGCCAGCAGTAAGGCAGGCAGGGAGGGTGAGCAGTTCTTC. This translates into CASSKAGREGEQFF.

The chain employs TRBV9 and TRBJ2-7; D gene uncertain. V was shortened by 0 bases and J by 4 bases, with 14 bases between the two germline ends. This CDR3 has 15 residues. Germline V gene data show CDR1 as SGDLS and CDR2 as YYNGEE. The chain's CDR3 is CASSVDEGPVYEQYF. The CDR3 DNA reads TGTGCCAGCAGCGTAGATGAAGGGCCGGTATACGAGCAGTACTTC.

The table lists this clone with a count of one. The chain recombines TRBV6-6 with TRBJ2-2; D is possibly TRBD1 (6 bases). The CDR3 length is 13 residues. CDR1 and CDR2 (germline): MNHNY, SVGAGI (reference sequence). The ends were cut back, 10 bases at V and 2 bases at J, with 11 bases in the middle. The CDR3 region is CATSGTNTGELFF. The CDR3 DNA follows: TGTGCCACCTCAGGGACAAACACCGGGGAGCTGTTTTTT.

The V call is TRBV25-1, the J call TRBJ2-2; tentatively, D is TRBD1 (6 bases). Trimming cost V 7 bases and J 2 bases, with 14 bases left between them. The CDR3 sequence is 15 residues long. In germline, CDR1 is MGHDK, CDR2 SYGVNS. CDR3 sequence (DNA): TGTGCCAGCATGGGGGCATACGGAAACACCGGGGAGCTGTTTTTT. Amino acid sequence: CASMGAYGNTGELFF. Drawing the rest from reference TRBV25-1 and TRBJ2-2, the complete variable domain is EADIYQTPRYLVIGTGKKITLECSQTMGHDKMYWYQQDPGMELHLIHYSYGVNSTEKGDLSSESTVSRIRTEHFPLTLESARPSHTSQYLCASMGAYGNTGELFFGEGSRLTVL.

The chain recombines TRBV18 with TRBJ1-2, with 9 bases identical to TRBD1. Germline CDR1 and CDR2: KGHSH and LQKENI. Germline trimming cut 5 bases from V and 7 bases from J; bases unmatched to any gene: 2. The CDR3 consists of 12 residues. CDR3 nucleotides: TGTGCCAGCTCAGAGACAGGGGGTGGCTACACCTTC. Translated, it gives CASSETGGGYTF. Drawing the rest from reference TRBV18 and TRBJ1-2, the complete variable domain is NAGVMQNPRHLVRRRGQEARLRCSPMKGHSHVYWYRQLPEEGLKFMVYLQKENIIDESGMPKERFSAEFPKEGPSILRIQQVVRGDSAAYFCASSETGGGYTFGSGTRLTVV.

The chain couples TRBV5-4 to TRBJ2-1; TRBD1 agrees at 7 bases. Germline V gene data show CDR1 as SGHNT and CDR2 as YYREEE (reference sequence). The CDR3 consists of 16 residues. The junction had 11 bases not matched to a gene; V was cut back by 4 bases and J by 4 bases. The CDR3 sequence is CASSVPGQTTYNEQFF. CDR3 in DNA: TGTGCCAGCAGCGTTCCGGGACAGACTACATACAATGAGCAGTTCTTC.

V and J are TRBV6-6 and TRBJ2-1; TRBD2 matches 11 bases. The V segment lost 7 bases and the J segment 6 bases; nucleotides outside the gene matches: 5. The CDR3 sequence is 14 residues long. Germline V gives CDR1 MNHNY, CDR2 SVGAGI (reference sequence). CDR3 sequence (DNA): TGTGCCAGCAACTCACTAGCGGGAGTCAATGAGCAGTTCTTC. It specifies CASNSLAGVNEQFF.

The rearrangement uses TRBV9 and TRBJ2-1; D is ambiguous. From germline, CDR1 is SGDLS and CDR2 YYNGEE. This CDR3 is built from 13 residues. Trimming cost V 1 base and J 8 bases, with 10 bases left between them. The CDR3 DNA reads as TGTGCCAGCAGCGTACTAGAACGGTATGAGCAGTTCTTC. Its translation is CASSVLERYEQFF.

This clone was recorded only once. The chain combines TRBV5-1 with TRBJ2-3, with 8 bases identical to TRBD1. V trimming: 6 bases; J trimming: 4 bases; junction bases outside the gene matches: 4. Germline V CDR1 and CDR2: SGHRS, YFSETQ. The CDR3 is made up of 13 amino acids. As DNA, the CDR3 is TGCGCCAGCACAGGGGGCGAAGCAGATACGCAGTATTTT. This gives the protein CASTGGEADTQYF. The entire variable domain, with the rest obtained from reference TRBV5-1 and TRBJ2-3, is as follows: KAGVTQTPRYLIKTRGQQVTLSCSPISGHRSVSWYQQTPGQGLQFLFEYFSETQRNKGNFPGRFSGRQFSNSRSEMNVSTLELGDSALYLCASTGGEADTQYFGPGTRLTVL.

The chain employs TRBV4-1 and TRBJ2-1; the match to TRBD1 covers 10 bases. Looked up from germline, CDR1 is MGHRA and CDR2 is YSYEKL. With 3 bases clipped from V and 5 bases from J, the junction kept 7 bases outside the gene matches. CDR3 length equals 16 residues. The CDR3, as DNA: TGCGCCAGCAGCCACCGACAGGGGGCTAGGGACAATGAGCAGTTCTTC. It codes for CASSHRQGARDNEQFF.

The chain is built from TRBV5-4 and TRBJ2-7; 7 nucleotides line up with TRBD1. V lost 3 bases and J lost 2; bases outside the gene matches: 8. CDR1 and CDR2 (germline): SGHNT, YYREEE (reference sequence). CDR3 size: 15 residues. The chain's CDR3 is CASSYTGTATYEQYF. CDR3 DNA: TGTGCCAGCAGCTACACCGGGACAGCTACCTACGAGCAGTACTTC.

This clone was recorded once. This sample includes further DNA sequences coding for the same CDR3. The chain combines TRBV7-2 with TRBJ1-1; D is possibly TRBD1 (6 bases). CDR1 and CDR2 from the germline V gene are SGHTA and FQGNSA. Trimming pared 4 bases from V and 1 base from J, leaving 7 bases between. This CDR3 comprises 13 residues. The CDR3 region is CASSSDRNTEAFF. The CDR3 nucleotides are TGTGCCAGCAGCTCGGACAGGAACACTGAAGCTTTCTTT.

The gene calls are TRBV7-8 and TRBJ2-7, with D perhaps being TRBD1 or TRBD2 (5 bases each). V was trimmed by 4 bases and J by 2 bases, leaving 15 bases between them. CDR3 length: 15 residues. Germline V gene sequence: CDR1 SGHVS, CDR2 FQNEAQ. The CDR3 is CASSSPLGRAYEQYF. CDR3 DNA sequence: TGTGCCAGCAGCTCACCTCTGGGACGGGCCTACGAGCAGTACTTC. Full variable domain (missing parts from reference TRBV7-8 and TRBJ2-7): GAGVSQSPRYKVAKRGQDVALRCDPISGHVSLFWYQQALGQGPEFLTYFQNEAQLDKSGLPSDRFFAERPEGSVSTLKIQRTQQEDSAVYLCASSSPLGRAYEQYFGPGTRLTVT.

In regard to this clone: The sample contains more than one DNA sequence encoding this CDR3. This chain links TRBV5-1 with TRBJ2-3; a possible D gene is TRBD1 (6 bases). V lost 4 bases, J lost 3 bases, and 9 bases lay in between. This CDR3 comprises 13 residues. The germline CDR1 and CDR2 sequences are SGHRS and YFSETQ. The CDR3 loop is CASSPGVTDTQYF. The CDR3 DNA reads TGCGCCAGCAGCCCAGGGGTAACAGATACGCAGTATTTT.

In its sample, this clone was seen once. The chain couples TRBV18 to TRBJ1-5; no clear D. The CDR3 consists of 15 residues. Germline assignment: CDR1 KGHSH and CDR2 LQKENI. V shed 1 base and J shed 0 bases, with 7 bases lying between them. The DNA of the CDR3 is TGTGCCAGCTCACCACGGAGTAATAGCAATCAGCCCCAGCATTTT. Protein sequence: CASSPRSNSNQPQHF.

This chain links TRBV5-4 with TRBJ2-7, with 9 positions matching TRBD2. Germline V CDR1 and CDR2: SGHNT, YYREEE (reference sequence). V shed 4 bases and J 3 bases; nucleotides not matched to a gene: 8. The CDR3 spans 15 residues. The CDR3 sequence: CASSDLGTSFYEQYF. In DNA form, the CDR3 reads TGTGCCAGCAGCGACCTCGGGACTAGCTTCTACGAGCAGTACTTC.

This sequence joins TRBV30 and TRBJ2-6; 9 nucleotides match TRBD1. Trimming cost V 3 bases and J 4 bases; bases outside gene matches: 10. The germline V gene encodes CDR1 GTSNPN and CDR2 SVGIG (reference sequence). The CDR3 has 17 amino acids. The DNA for the CDR3 is TGTGCCTGGAGCAGGGACAGGGTATCCGCCGGGGCCAACGTCCTGACTTTC. It translates to CAWSRDRVSAGANVLTF.

The chain is built from TRBV18 and TRBJ1-2; TRBD1 aligns across 8 bases. Germline lookup yields CDR1 KGHSH and CDR2 LQKENI. The CDR3 extends over 15 amino acids. The ends lost 4 bases at V and 8 bases at J; junction bases unmatched: 12. Here the CDR3 DNA reads TGTGCCAGCTCACGGAAGGACAGGGTGTGGGACGGCTACACCTTC. It encodes CASSRKDRVWDGYTF.

The chain combines TRBV2 with TRBJ2-5, with TRBD2 matching 7 bases. This CDR3 is 15 amino acids long. Germline CDR1 SNHLY, CDR2 FYNNEI. V dropped 3 bases and J dropped 2; count of bases not matched to a gene: 6. The CDR3 bases are TGTGCCAGCAGTGATCGGGGACTAAGGCAAGAGACCCAGTACTTC. It yields the protein CASSDRGLRQETQYF.

The V and J genes are TRBV10-3 and TRBJ2-2; TRBD2 matches 8 bases. The CDR3 has 14 amino acids. Germline V CDR1 and CDR2: ENHRY, SYGVKD. J was trimmed by 4 bases and V by 3 bases; bases with no gene match: 1. CDR3: CAISDSGSTGELFF. In DNA, the CDR3 is TGTGCCATCAGTGACAGCGGGAGCACCGGGGAGCTGTTTTTT.

The chain links TRBV27 to TRBJ1-5; maybe TRBD1 (5 bases). This CDR3 has 13 residues. V was clipped by 6 bases and J by 0 bases, with 6 bases between them. Germline V gives CDR1 MNHEY, CDR2 SMNVEV (reference sequence). CDR3 region: CASSRVSNQPQHF. CDR3 sequence (DNA): TGTGCCAGCAGCAGGGTTAGCAATCAGCCCCAGCATTTT.

This rearrangement joins TRBV29-1 to TRBJ2-2, with TRBD2 matching 14 bases. The CDR3 runs 15 residues. The germline V gene has CDR1 SQVTM and CDR2 ANQGSEA. J gave up 7 bases and V 4 bases, and 5 bases lay outside the gene matches. CDR3 protein: CSVGLAGGPGGELFF. The CDR3 nucleotides are TGCAGCGTTGGACTAGCGGGAGGGCCTGGCGGGGAGCTGTTTTTT.

As concerns this clone: The same CDR3 can be traced to other DNA sequences in this sample. The genes are TRBV5-4 and TRBJ2-1; 10 bases align to TRBD2. The length of the CDR3 is 15 residues. CDR1 is SGHNT, CDR2 YYREEE, per germline (reference sequence). Trimming at V came to 2 bases and at J to 7 bases, leaving 6 bases not matched to a gene. The CDR3 bases are TGTGCCAGCAGCTTAGCCCTAGCGGGAGTTAATGAGCAGTTCTTC. Its translation: CASSLALAGVNEQFF.

J is TRBJ2-1 and V is TRBV25-1; D gene uncertain. Germline lookup yields CDR1 MGHDK and CDR2 SYGVNS. The CDR3 runs 11 residues. The V end was cut by 6 bases, the J end by 9 bases, with 9 bases between. In DNA, the CDR3 is TGTGCCAGCAGGGAGCATAGTGAGCAGTTCTTC. Its translation is CASREHSEQFF.